The rows below give T cell receptor beta chains drawn from one sample of a study of cytomegalovirus exposure and HLA in healthy donors. Clones were read by immunoSEQ multiplex PCR, and TCRdb kept only the in-frame ones, dropping some. The repertoire holds around 260,000 clones, with 80% as singletons. Sequenced sample: PBMCs. These receptors came from a girl aged 2-10 years in good health and CMV-seronegative. Each CDR3 is given without its conserved first and last residue. The size field is filled for only some rows; it gives once, few, many or a size class.

cdr3_aa: ASSIEGSRGNSPLH
j_call: TRBJ1-6
clone_size: .
v_call: TRBV19

cdr3_aa: ASSGTGLGPNVEQF
j_call: TRBJ2-1
clone_size: .
v_call: TRBV28

cdr3_aa: ASQGIELADNEQF
j_call: TRBJ2-1
clone_size: .
v_call: TRBV10-2

cdr3_aa: ASSPRLAGFEQY
j_call: TRBJ2-7
clone_size: .
v_call: TRBV18

cdr3_aa: ASSPGTGTGNTIY
j_call: TRBJ1-3
clone_size: .
v_call: TRBV18

cdr3_aa: ASSRQGRKRFGELF
j_call: TRBJ2-2
clone_size: few
v_call: TRBV4-1

cdr3_aa: ASGQGGETQY
j_call: TRBJ2-5
clone_size: .
v_call: TRBV27

cdr3_aa: ASRGASNTEAF
j_call: TRBJ1-1
clone_size: .
v_call: TRBV11-2

cdr3_aa: AITQYEGGHEQF
j_call: TRBJ2-1
clone_size: .
v_call: TRBV10-3

cdr3_aa: ASREDRGRGYT
j_call: TRBJ1-2
clone_size: .
v_call: TRBV6-1

cdr3_aa: ASREEPRAGNTIY
j_call: TRBJ1-3
clone_size: .
v_call: TRBV6-1

cdr3_aa: ASSRTGPVKTQY
j_call: TRBJ2-5
clone_size: once
v_call: TRBV2

cdr3_aa: ASSPRTGVGIYNEQF
j_call: TRBJ2-1
clone_size: .
v_call: TRBV7-8

cdr3_aa: ASSYGGDDYEQY
j_call: TRBJ2-7
clone_size: once
v_call: TRBV9

cdr3_aa: ASSEEGRSYEQY
j_call: TRBJ2-7
clone_size: .
v_call: TRBV25-1

cdr3_aa: ASSFTGVSREQY
j_call: TRBJ2-7
clone_size: .
v_call: TRBV7-8

cdr3_aa: ASSLRGYYNEQF
j_call: TRBJ2-1
clone_size: .
v_call: TRBV5-1

cdr3_aa: ASSLAGTSGRWGDIQY
j_call: TRBJ2-4
clone_size: .
v_call: TRBV5-1

cdr3_aa: ASRGGQYNSPLH
j_call: TRBJ1-6
clone_size: .
v_call: TRBV6-5

cdr3_aa: ASSYGYEQY
j_call: TRBJ2-7
clone_size: .
v_call: TRBV27

cdr3_aa: LTSGRARNEQF
j_call: TRBJ2-1
clone_size: .
v_call: TRBV6-6

cdr3_aa: ASSLTDLSEKLF
j_call: TRBJ1-4
clone_size: .
v_call: TRBV5-1

cdr3_aa: AISAQGGYEQY
j_call: TRBJ2-7
clone_size: .
v_call: TRBV10-3

cdr3_aa: ASSLVGTPAGYT
j_call: TRBJ1-2
clone_size: few
v_call: TRBV11-2

cdr3_aa: AWSADSENTEAF
j_call: TRBJ1-1
clone_size: .
v_call: TRBV30

cdr3_aa: ASSFAGSHPAYEQY
j_call: TRBJ2-7
clone_size: .
v_call: TRBV11-1

cdr3_aa: ASSPDRGSSYNEQF
j_call: TRBJ2-1
clone_size: .
v_call: TRBV19

cdr3_aa: ASSPTGLGAF
j_call: TRBJ1-1
clone_size: few
v_call: TRBV6-6

cdr3_aa: ASSPEGQGVWDGYT
j_call: TRBJ1-2
clone_size: .
v_call: TRBV13

cdr3_aa: ASSYSLMSTEAF
j_call: TRBJ1-1
clone_size: few
v_call: TRBV6-6

cdr3_aa: ASSPGGVQNSPLH
j_call: TRBJ1-6
clone_size: .
v_call: TRBV9

cdr3_aa: ASSGLNEDTQY
j_call: TRBJ2-3
clone_size: .
v_call: TRBV6-5

cdr3_aa: ASSPGGGSNTEAF
j_call: TRBJ1-1
clone_size: .
v_call: TRBV4-1

cdr3_aa: ASSHLDRETEAF
j_call: TRBJ1-1
clone_size: few
v_call: TRBV5-4

cdr3_aa: ASRAGGRTEAF
j_call: TRBJ1-1
clone_size: .
v_call: TRBV28

cdr3_aa: ASSEGQGETQY
j_call: TRBJ2-5
clone_size: once
v_call: TRBV13

cdr3_aa: ATTDSIHEQY
j_call: TRBJ2-7
clone_size: .
v_call: TRBV6-1

cdr3_aa: ATSPPYHFPYEQY
j_call: TRBJ2-7
clone_size: few
v_call: TRBV6-1

cdr3_aa: ASSDEVYTQY
j_call: TRBJ2-3
clone_size: .
v_call: TRBV9